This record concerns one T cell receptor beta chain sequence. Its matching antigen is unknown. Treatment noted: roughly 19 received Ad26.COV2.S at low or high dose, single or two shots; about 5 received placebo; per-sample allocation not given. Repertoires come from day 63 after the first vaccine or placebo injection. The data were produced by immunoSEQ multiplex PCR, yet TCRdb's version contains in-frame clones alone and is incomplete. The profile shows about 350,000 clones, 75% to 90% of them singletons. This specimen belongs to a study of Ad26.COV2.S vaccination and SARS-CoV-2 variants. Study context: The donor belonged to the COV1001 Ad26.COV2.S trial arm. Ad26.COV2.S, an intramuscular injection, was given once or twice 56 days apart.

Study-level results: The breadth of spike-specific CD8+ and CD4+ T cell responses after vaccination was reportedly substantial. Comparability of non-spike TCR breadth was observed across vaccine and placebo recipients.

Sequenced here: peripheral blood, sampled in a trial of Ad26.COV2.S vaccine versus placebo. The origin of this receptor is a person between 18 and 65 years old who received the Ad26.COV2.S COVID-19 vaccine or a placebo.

Here the CDR3 DNA reads TGTGCCAGCAGTTTCAACAGGGCCGCAACTAATGAAAAACTGTTTTTT. As protein: CASSFNRAATNEKLFF. This rearrangement joins TRBV6-2 or TRBV6-3 to TRBJ1-4; weak D call: TRBD1 (6 bases). The CDR3 runs 16 residues. Germline V gives CDR1 MNHEY, CDR2 SVGEGT. Trimming took 4 bases from V and 0 from J, leaving 12 bases between them.